Below are 21 T cell receptor beta chains sequenced from a single sample in a study of OX40 agonist ivuxolimab in advanced cancers. Here immunoSEQ multiplex PCR was the method, and the copy in TCRdb shows in-frame clones only, minus some. Of some 18,000 clones detected, around 88% appear once; the ten largest clones hold approximately 10%. The source was CD4+ or CD8+ T cells sorted from blood, collected in a trial of the OX40 agonist ivuxolimab. These receptors were taken from an adult with an advanced solid tumor such as melanoma, head and neck, liver or kidney cancer.

This clone was seen a handful of times. The chain has TRBV9 and TRBJ2-3; no clear D. V was cut by 1 base and J by 6 bases, with 12 bases left in between. CDR1 is SGDLS, CDR2 YYNGEE, per germline. The CDR3 spans 14 residues. CDR3 coding DNA: TGTGCCAGCAGCGTAAGTGGGAAGCTGGATACGCAGTATTTT. This gives the protein CASSVSGKLDTQYF.

The rearrangement joins TRBV7-9 to TRBJ2-1, with TRBD2 identical over 7 bases. CDR3 size: 13 residues. The germline V gene encodes CDR1 SEHNR and CDR2 FQNEAQ (reference sequence). J was trimmed by 8 bases and V by 0 bases; bases with no gene match: 1. CDR3 DNA: TGTGCCAGCAGCTTAGCCAGCGGGGATGAGCAGTTCTTC. Translation: CASSLASGDEQFF.

This clone was found once. J is TRBJ2-7 and V is TRBV6-5; D is unclear. The CDR3 has 14 amino acids. CDR1 MNHEY and CDR2 SVGAGI come from the germline V gene. V dropped 2 bases and J dropped 0 bases, with 8 bases sitting between them. The CDR3 DNA reads as TGTGCCAGCAGTTACCTGAGCCGCTCCTACGAGCAGTACTTC. Its translation is CASSYLSRSYEQYF.

The rearrangement links TRBV7-5 to TRBJ1-5. TRBV7-5 is a documented pseudogene. This CDR3 comprises 15 residues. The CDR3: CASSLWGESNQPQHF. The CDR3 DNA is TGTGCCAGCAGCTTATGGGGGGAGAGCAATCAGCCCCAGCATTTT.

The chain is built from TRBV27 and TRBJ2-7; 7 bases agree with TRBD2. The CDR3 spans 12 residues. CDR1 and CDR2 from the germline V gene are MNHEY and SMNVEV (reference sequence). V was pared by 5 bases and J by 3 bases, with 1 base of the junction left unmatched. CDR3 loop: CASSSGNYEQYF. For the CDR3, the DNA is TGTGCCAGCAGTAGCGGGAACTACGAGCAGTACTTC.

The V and J genes are TRBV25-1 and TRBJ2-5; TRBD1 matches 10 bases. V dropped 3 bases and J dropped 5; count of bases not matched to a gene: 3. This CDR3 spans 14 amino acids. CDR1 and CDR2 (germline): MGHDK, SYGVNS. The CDR3 sequence is CASSETGGDETQYF. Here the CDR3 DNA reads TGTGCCAGCAGTGAGACAGGGGGCGATGAGACCCAGTACTTC.

The chain joins TRBV19 to TRBJ2-7; 10 nucleotides line up with TRBD2. The trim removed 4 bases at V and 5 bases at J, leaving 5 bases unmatched. This CDR3 is 14 amino acids long. Germline lookup yields CDR1 LNHDA and CDR2 SQIVND (reference sequence). The CDR3 sequence is CASSTLAGVDEQYF. CDR3 in DNA: TGTGCCAGTAGTACTCTAGCGGGAGTTGACGAGCAGTACTTC.

The chain has TRBV27 and TRBJ2-5, with no clear D. The DNA end favors TRBJ2-7, so the J call may be wrong. In germline, CDR1 is MNHEY, CDR2 SMNVEV (reference sequence). The CDR3 is 14 residues long. The CDR3 DNA sequence: TGTGCCAGCAGTCCTACTCTTGAGACCTACGAGCAGTACTTC. The encoded protein is CASSPTLETYEQYF.

V usage is TRBV6-5 and J usage is TRBJ2-7; 8 bases match TRBD1. The length of the CDR3 is 14 residues. Losses at the gene ends were 2 bases for V and 3 bases for J; bases not matched to a gene: 3. Per germline, CDR1 MNHEY and CDR2 SVGAGI. The CDR3 coding sequence is TGTGCCAGCAGTTACCACGGGACAGGCTACGAGCAGTACTTC. As protein: CASSYHGTGYEQYF.

This clone was seen once. The chain has TRBV28 and TRBJ1-1, with no clear D. V lost 6 bases and J 4 bases, leaving 12 bases between the germline ends. CDR1 is MDHEN and CDR2 is SYDVKM in the germline V gene. The CDR3 loop spans 13 amino acids. In DNA form, the CDR3 reads TGTGCCAGCAGGCCGTCGTCGGTCACTGAAGCTTTCTTT. Its translation: CASRPSSVTEAFF.

The V gene is TRBV6-1, the J gene TRBJ2-1; 13 bases agree with TRBD2. V dropped 5 bases and J dropped 7; count of bases not matched to a gene: 5. The length of the CDR3 is 15 residues. Germline V lookup: CDR1 MNHNS, CDR2 SASEGT. This CDR3 reads CASSRTSGRVNEQFF. The CDR3 DNA reads TGTGCCAGCAGTAGGACTAGCGGGAGAGTAAATGAGCAGTTCTTC.

The J gene is TRBJ2-7, the V gene TRBV7-9; 13 bases map to TRBD2. From germline, CDR1 is SEHNR and CDR2 FQNEAQ (reference sequence). Trimming took 1 base from V and 5 from J; bases not matched to a gene: 8. There are 17 residues in the CDR3. The CDR3 DNA follows: TGTGCCAGCAGCTTAGTCCGTTGGACTAGCGGGAGCCACGAGCAGTACTTC. Translating it yields CASSLVRWTSGSHEQYF.

The chain is built from TRBV11-2 and TRBJ2-1, with D hard to call. Germline V gene data show CDR1 as SGHAT and CDR2 as FQNNGV. Deletions cut 0 bases from V and 0 bases from J, with 12 bases between. The CDR3 length is 17 residues. The CDR3 DNA reads TGTGCCAGCAGCTTAGAGACCCCCTGGAGCTCCTACAATGAGCAGTTCTTC. Translated: CASSLETPWSSYNEQFF. The variable domain in full, with the rest retrieved from reference TRBV11-2 and TRBJ2-1, is EAGVAQSPRYKIIEKRQSVAFWCNPISGHATLYWYQQILGQGPKLLIQFQNNGVVDDSQLPKDRFSAERLKGVDSTLKIQPAKLEDSAVYLCASSLETPWSSYNEQFFGPGTRLTVL.

The chain carries TRBV5-4 and TRBJ2-3; D is possibly TRBD1 (6 bases). This CDR3 comprises 14 residues. V lost 3 bases and J lost 4, with 12 bases in between. Germline CDR1 is SGHNT and CDR2 is YYREEE (reference sequence). CDR3 in DNA: TGTGCCAGCAGCTCCCCAGGGGTTGCAGATACGCAGTATTTT. It codes for CASSSPGVADTQYF.

V and J are TRBV11-2 and TRBJ2-7; no clear D. Germline V gene data show CDR1 as SGHAT and CDR2 as FQNNGV. V gave up 8 bases and J gave up 2 bases, with 10 bases separating them. The CDR3 runs 12 residues. CDR3: CASGWSTYEQYF. The CDR3 nucleotides are TGTGCCAGCGGTTGGTCCACCTACGAGCAGTACTTC. The whole variable domain, remainder taken from reference TRBV11-2 and TRBJ2-7, is EAGVAQSPRYKIIEKRQSVAFWCNPISGHATLYWYQQILGQGPKLLIQFQNNGVVDDSQLPKDRFSAERLKGVDSTLKIQPAKLEDSAVYLCASGWSTYEQYFGPGTRLTVT.

The genes are TRBV9 and TRBJ2-1; D is ambiguous. CDR1 is SGDLS, CDR2 YYNGEE, per germline. The CDR3 has 14 residues. The V end lost 0 bases, the J end lost 2 bases, and 6 bases lay between the germline ends. CDR3 residues: CASSVGDTYNEQFF. DNA of the CDR3: TGTGCCAGCAGCGTAGGTGACACCTACAATGAGCAGTTCTTC.

The chain has TRBV2 and TRBJ2-1; 8 bases fit TRBD2. Looked up from germline, CDR1 is SNHLY and CDR2 is FYNNEI. V lost 8 bases, J lost 7 bases, and 10 bases stayed unmatched. This CDR3 has 14 amino acids. Here the CDR3 reads CASWPGREVNEQFF. The DNA of the CDR3 is TGTGCCAGCTGGCCGGGGCGGGAGGTGAATGAGCAGTTCTTC.

This clone qualifies as medium-sized (0.01 to 0.1%). The gene calls are TRBV7-9 and TRBJ2-1; 7 bases are a match to TRBD1. Trimming cost V 7 bases and J 9 bases; bases outside gene matches: 15. This CDR3 is 15 amino acids long. CDR1 and CDR2 (germline): SEHNR, FQNEAQ (reference sequence). The CDR3 DNA is TGTGCCAGCACCCCTACCCAGGGGCCAGGGGGTGAGCAGTTCTTC. Translation gives CASTPTQGPGGEQFF.

The chain combines TRBV19 with TRBJ2-1; 10 bases are shared with TRBD2. Trimming cost V 8 bases and J 8 bases; bases outside gene matches: 9. CDR3 length: 14 residues. Germline V lookup: CDR1 LNHDA, CDR2 SQIVND (reference sequence). CDR3 DNA: TGTGCCAGTGGCTCAGCGGGAGGGCCTGATGAGCAGTTCTTC. It specifies CASGSAGGPDEQFF.

The V and J genes are TRBV11-2 and TRBJ2-7; D is possibly TRBD1 (7 bases). This CDR3 has 15 residues. Per germline, CDR1 SGHAT and CDR2 FQNNGV. Trimming shortened V by 1 base and J by 4 bases, and 14 bases separated the two germline ends. In DNA, the CDR3 is TGTGCCAGCAGCTTAGGGGCAGGGGGGACTTACGAGCAGTACTTC. Amino acids: CASSLGAGGTYEQYF. Using reference TRBV11-2 and TRBJ2-7 for the parts outside the CDR3, the full variable domain is EAGVAQSPRYKIIEKRQSVAFWCNPISGHATLYWYQQILGQGPKLLIQFQNNGVVDDSQLPKDRFSAERLKGVDSTLKIQPAKLEDSAVYLCASSLGAGGTYEQYFGPGTRLTVT.

This clone is termed medium-sized. The J gene is TRBJ1-1, the V gene TRBV7-8; perhaps TRBD1 as D (6 bases). This CDR3 contains 14 residues. V was shortened by 5 bases and J by 5 bases, with 15 bases between the two germline ends. Looked up from germline, CDR1 is SGHVS and CDR2 is FQNEAQ. The CDR3 reads CASSPRTDSTEAFF. The CDR3 region has the DNA TGTGCCAGCAGCCCGCGAACGGACAGTACTGAAGCTTTCTTT.